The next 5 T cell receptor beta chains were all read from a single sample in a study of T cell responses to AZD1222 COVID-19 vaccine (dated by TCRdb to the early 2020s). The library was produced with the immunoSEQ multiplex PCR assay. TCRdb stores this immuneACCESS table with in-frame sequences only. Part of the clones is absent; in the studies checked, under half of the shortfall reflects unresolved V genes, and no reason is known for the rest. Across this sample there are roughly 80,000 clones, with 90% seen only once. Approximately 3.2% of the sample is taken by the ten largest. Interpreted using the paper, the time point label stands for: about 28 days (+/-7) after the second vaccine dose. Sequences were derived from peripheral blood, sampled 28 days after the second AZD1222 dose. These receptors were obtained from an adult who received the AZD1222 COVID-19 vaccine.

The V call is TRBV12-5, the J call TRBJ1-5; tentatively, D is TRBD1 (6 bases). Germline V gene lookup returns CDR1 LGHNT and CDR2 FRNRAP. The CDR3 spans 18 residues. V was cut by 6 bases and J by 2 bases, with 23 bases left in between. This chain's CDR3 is CASGPELGGALGNQPQHF. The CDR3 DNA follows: TGTGCTAGTGGCCCGGAGCTCGGGGGGGCATTAGGCAATCAGCCCCAGCATTTT.

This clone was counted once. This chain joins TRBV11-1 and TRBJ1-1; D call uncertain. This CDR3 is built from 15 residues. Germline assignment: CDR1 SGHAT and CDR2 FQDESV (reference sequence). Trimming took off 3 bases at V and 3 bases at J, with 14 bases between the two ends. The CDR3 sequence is CASSFVAAMDTEAFF. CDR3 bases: TGTGCCAGCAGCTTTGTGGCGGCAATGGACACTGAAGCTTTCTTT.

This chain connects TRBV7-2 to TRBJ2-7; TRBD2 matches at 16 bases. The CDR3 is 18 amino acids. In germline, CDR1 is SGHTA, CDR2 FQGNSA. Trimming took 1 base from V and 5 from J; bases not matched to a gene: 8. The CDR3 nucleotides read TGTGCCAGCAGCTTAGGGCTGGGACTAGCGGGAGGGCCGGACGAGCAGTACTTC. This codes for CASSLGLGLAGGPDEQYF.

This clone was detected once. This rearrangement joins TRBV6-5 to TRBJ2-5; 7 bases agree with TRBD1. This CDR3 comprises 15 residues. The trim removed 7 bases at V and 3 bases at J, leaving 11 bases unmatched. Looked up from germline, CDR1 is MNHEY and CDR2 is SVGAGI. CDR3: CASTDYRDSKETQYF. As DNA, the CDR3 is TGTGCCAGCACCGACTACAGGGACAGTAAAGAGACCCAGTACTTC.

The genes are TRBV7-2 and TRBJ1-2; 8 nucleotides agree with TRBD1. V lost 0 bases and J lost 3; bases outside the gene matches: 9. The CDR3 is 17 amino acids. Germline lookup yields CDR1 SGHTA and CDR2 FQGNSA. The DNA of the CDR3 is TGTGCCAGCAGCTTAGCGCCGGTTACAGGGGGTGACTATGGCTACACCTTC. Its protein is CASSLAPVTGGDYGYTF.